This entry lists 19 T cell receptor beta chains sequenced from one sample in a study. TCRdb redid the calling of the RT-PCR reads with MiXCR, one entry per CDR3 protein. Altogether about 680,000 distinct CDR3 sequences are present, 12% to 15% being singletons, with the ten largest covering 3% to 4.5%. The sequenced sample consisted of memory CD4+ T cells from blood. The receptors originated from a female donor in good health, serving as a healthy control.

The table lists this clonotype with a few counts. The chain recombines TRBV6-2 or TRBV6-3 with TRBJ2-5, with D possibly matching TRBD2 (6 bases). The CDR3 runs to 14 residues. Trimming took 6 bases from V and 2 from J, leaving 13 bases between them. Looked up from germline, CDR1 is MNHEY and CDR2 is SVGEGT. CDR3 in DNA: TGTGCCAGCAGGGACTTGGCGGGACAAGAGACCCAGTACTTC. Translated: CASRDLAGQETQYF.

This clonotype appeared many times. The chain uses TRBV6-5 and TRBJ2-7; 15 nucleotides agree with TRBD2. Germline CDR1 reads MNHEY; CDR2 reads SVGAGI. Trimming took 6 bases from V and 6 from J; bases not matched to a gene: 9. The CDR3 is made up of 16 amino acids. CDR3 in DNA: TGTGCCAGCAGCCCGGGACTAGCGGGAGGCCCCCTCGAGCAGTACTTC. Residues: CASSPGLAGGPLEQYF.

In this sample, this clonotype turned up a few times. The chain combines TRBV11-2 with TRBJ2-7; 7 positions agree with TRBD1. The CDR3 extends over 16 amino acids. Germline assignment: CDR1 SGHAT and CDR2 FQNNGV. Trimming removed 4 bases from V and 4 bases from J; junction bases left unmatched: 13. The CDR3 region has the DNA TGTGCCAGCAGCTCCGAGACAGGGAACGGGCCGTACGAGCAGTACTTC. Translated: CASSSETGNGPYEQYF.

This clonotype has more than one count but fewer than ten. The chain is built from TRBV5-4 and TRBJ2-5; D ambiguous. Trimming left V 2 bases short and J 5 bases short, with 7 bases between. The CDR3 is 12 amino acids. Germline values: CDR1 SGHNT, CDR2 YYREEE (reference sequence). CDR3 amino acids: CASSFDFETQYF. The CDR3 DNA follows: TGTGCCAGCAGCTTTGACTTTGAGACCCAGTACTTC.

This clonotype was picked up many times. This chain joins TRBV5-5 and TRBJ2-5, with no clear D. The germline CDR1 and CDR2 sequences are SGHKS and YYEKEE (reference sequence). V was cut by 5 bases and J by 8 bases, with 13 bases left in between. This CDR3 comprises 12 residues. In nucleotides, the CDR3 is TGTGCCAGCAGTCTAGGTCCGGAAACCCAGTACTTC. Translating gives CASSLGPETQYF.

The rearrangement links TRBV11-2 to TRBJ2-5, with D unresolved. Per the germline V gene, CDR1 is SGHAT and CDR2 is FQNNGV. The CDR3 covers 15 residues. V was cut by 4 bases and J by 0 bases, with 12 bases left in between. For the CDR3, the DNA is TGTGCCAGCAGCTACCGGAGCGTTAACCAAGAGACCCAGTACTTC. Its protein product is CASSYRSVNQETQYF.

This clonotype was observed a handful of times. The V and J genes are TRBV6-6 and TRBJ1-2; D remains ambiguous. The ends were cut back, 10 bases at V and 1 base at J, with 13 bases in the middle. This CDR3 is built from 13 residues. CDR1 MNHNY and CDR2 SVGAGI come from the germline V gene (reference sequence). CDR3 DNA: TGTGCCACCTCTTCCGGGGTTAACTATGGCTACACCTTC. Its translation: CATSSGVNYGYTF.

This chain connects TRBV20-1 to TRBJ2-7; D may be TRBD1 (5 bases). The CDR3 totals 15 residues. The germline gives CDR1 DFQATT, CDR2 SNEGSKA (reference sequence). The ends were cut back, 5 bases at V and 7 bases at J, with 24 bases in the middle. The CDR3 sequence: CSAADLPAGLREQYF. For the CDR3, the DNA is TGCAGTGCTGCGGATCTCCCCGCAGGGCTTAGGGAGCAGTACTTC.

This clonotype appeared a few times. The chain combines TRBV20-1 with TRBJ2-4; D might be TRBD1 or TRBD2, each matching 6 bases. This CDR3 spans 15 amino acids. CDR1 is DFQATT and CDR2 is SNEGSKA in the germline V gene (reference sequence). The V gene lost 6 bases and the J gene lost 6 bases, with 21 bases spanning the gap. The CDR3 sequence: CSAPETRGAGNIQYF. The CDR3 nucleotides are TGCAGTGCCCCGGAGACTAGGGGGGCGGGAAACATTCAGTACTTC.

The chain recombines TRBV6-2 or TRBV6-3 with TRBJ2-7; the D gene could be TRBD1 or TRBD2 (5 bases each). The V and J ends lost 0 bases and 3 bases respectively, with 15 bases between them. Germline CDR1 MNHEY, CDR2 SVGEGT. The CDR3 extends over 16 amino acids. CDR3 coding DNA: TGTGCCAGCAGTTACTCGACGAGGGGATCGGACTACGAGCAGTACTTC. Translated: CASSYSTRGSDYEQYF.

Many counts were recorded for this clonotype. The CDR3 here is CASSLGLAGAGITHEQYF. The CDR3 DNA follows: TGCGCCAGCAGCCTCGGACTAGCGGGGGCCGGAATCACCCACGAGCAGTACTTC. The rearrangement joins TRBV4-1 to TRBJ2-7, with TRBD2 identical over 13 bases. The J segment lost 5 bases and the V segment lost 4 bases, leaving 14 bases of the junction unmatched. Germline V gives CDR1 MGHRA, CDR2 YSYEKL. CDR3 length equals 18 residues.

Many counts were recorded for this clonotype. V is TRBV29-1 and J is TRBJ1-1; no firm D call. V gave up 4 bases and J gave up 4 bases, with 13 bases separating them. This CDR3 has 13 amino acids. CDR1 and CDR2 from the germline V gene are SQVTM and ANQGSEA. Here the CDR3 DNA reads TGCAGCGTTGCGAGGGATTTGGGCACTGAAGCTTTCTTT. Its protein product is CSVARDLGTEAFF.

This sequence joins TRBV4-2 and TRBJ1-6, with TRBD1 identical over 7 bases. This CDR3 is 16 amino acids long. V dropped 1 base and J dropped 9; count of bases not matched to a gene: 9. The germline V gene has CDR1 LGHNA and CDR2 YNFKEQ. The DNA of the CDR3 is TGTGCCAGCAGCCAAGGTAGACAGGGCGGTAGTTCACCCCTCCACTTT. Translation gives CASSQGRQGGSSPLHF.

The chain's CDR3 is CATSGQGSRGTQYF. CDR3 in DNA: TGTGCCACCTCGGGACAGGGTTCGCGGGGGACCCAGTACTTC. The V and J genes are TRBV15 and TRBJ2-5; TRBD1 matches 9 bases. Germline-derived CDR1 and CDR2 are LNHNV and YYDKDF (reference sequence). The ends lost 8 bases at V and 7 bases at J; junction bases unmatched: 11. The CDR3 runs 14 residues.

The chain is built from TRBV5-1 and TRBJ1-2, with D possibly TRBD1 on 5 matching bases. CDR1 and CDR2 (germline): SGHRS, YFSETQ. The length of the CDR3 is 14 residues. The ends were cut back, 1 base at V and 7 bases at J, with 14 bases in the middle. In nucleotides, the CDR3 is TGCGCCAGCAGCTTGATCAGGGAGGGCGGTGGCTACACCTTC. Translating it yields CASSLIREGGGYTF.

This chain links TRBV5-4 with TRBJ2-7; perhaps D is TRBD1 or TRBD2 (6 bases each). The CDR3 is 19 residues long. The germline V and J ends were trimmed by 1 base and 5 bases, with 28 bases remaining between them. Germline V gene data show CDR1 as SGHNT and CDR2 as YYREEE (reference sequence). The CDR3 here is CASSLPPGSFRDRSHEQYF. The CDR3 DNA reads TGTGCCAGCAGCTTGCCCCCCGGGAGTTTCCGAGACAGGAGTCACGAGCAGTACTTC.

CDR3 sequence reads: CASSLQGSSNIGYTF. The CDR3, as DNA: TGTGCCAGCAGCTTACAGGGCAGTTCTAATATTGGCTACACCTTC. The chain links TRBV7-3 to TRBJ1-2, with a weak D call TRBD1 (5 bases). There are 15 residues in the CDR3. V lost 2 bases and J 7 bases, leaving 17 bases between the germline ends. Germline V gene sequence: CDR1 SGHTA, CDR2 FQGTGA. Using reference TRBV7-3 and TRBJ1-2 for the parts outside the CDR3, the full variable domain is GAGVSQTPSNKVTEKGKYVELRCDPISGHTALYWYRQSLGQGPEFLIYFQGTGAADDSGLPNDRFFAVRPEGSVSTLKIQRTERGDSAVYLCASSLQGSSNIGYTFGSGTRLTVV.

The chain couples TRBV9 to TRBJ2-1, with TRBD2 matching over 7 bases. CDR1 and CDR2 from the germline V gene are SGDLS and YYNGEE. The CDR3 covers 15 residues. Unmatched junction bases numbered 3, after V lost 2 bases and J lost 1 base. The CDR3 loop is CASSVSGDSYNEQFF. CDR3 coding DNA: TGTGCCAGCAGCGTCAGCGGGGATTCCTACAATGAGCAGTTCTTC.

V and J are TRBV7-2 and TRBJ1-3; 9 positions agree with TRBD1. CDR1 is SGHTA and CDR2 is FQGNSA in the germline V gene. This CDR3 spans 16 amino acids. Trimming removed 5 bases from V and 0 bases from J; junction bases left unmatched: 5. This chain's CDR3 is CASSPGQGSSGNTIYF. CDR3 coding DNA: TGTGCCAGCAGCCCTGGACAGGGGAGCTCTGGAAACACCATATATTTT.